A selection of T cell receptor beta chains follows, all from one sample in a study of vaccination effects on CD4 cells after COVID-19. Clones were read by immunoSEQ multiplex PCR, and TCRdb kept only the in-frame ones, dropping some. The data contain under 25,000 clones, around 76% of them singletons. These receptors' targets are unknown. This sample comprised CD4+ T cells from PBMCs cultured with SARS-CoV-2 spike peptides, obtained before COVID-19 vaccination. Every receptor here comes from a human donor who had a prior SARS-CoV-2 infection. The CDR3 runs from the conserved cysteine through the conserved F or W. The D gene is left open where the match is weak. Not every row has a clone size; where given, it reads once, few, many or a size class.

V,D,J,size,DNA,CDR3
TRBV6-1,NA,TRBJ1-1,NA,TGTGCCAGCAGTGAACGGGGTACCACTGAAGCTTTCTTT,CASSERGTTEAFF
TRBV5-1,TRBD2,TRBJ2-5,NA,TGCGCCAGCAGCTCGAGGCCCCGGACTAGCGGGATTGAGACCCAGTACTTC,CASSSRPRTSGIETQYF
TRBV25-1,TRBD1,TRBJ2-5,NA,TGTGCCAGCACTCAAGGGGGCAGGGAGACCCAGTACTTC,CASTQGGRETQYF
TRBV5-4,NA,TRBJ2-3,NA,TGTGCCAGCAGCTTGGACTATTCTAGCACAGATACGCAGTATTTT,CASSLDYSSTDTQYF
TRBV5-4,NA,TRBJ1-2,NA,TGTGCCAGCAGCTTGGACCGGGTAGGAGACTATGGCTACACCTTC,CASSLDRVGDYGYTF
TRBV6-2/TRBV6-3,NA,TRBJ1-5,few,TGTGCCAGCAGTTACTCGATCGGCAGGGCTAATCAGCCCCAGCATTTT,CASSYSIGRANQPQHF
TRBV4-2,NA,TRBJ1-1,NA,TGTGCCAGCAGCCAAGAATGGCAAGGGAACACTGAAGCTTTCTTT,CASSQEWQGNTEAFF
TRBV10-3,NA,TRBJ1-1,NA,TGTGCCATCAGTGAGTCTACAGCGAACACTGAAGCTTTCTTT,CAISESTANTEAFF
TRBV7-2,TRBD2,TRBJ2-7,NA,TGTGCCAGCCGCCGGGCTAGCGGAGTATACGAGCAGTACTTC,CASRRASGVYEQYF
TRBV2,NA,TRBJ2-5,NA,TGTGCCAGCAGTGGACCTGTAATGGGAGAGACCCAGTACTTC,CASSGPVMGETQYF
TRBV5-8,NA,TRBJ2-1,once,TGTGCCAGCAGCTTCTTCCCCTACAATGAGCAGTTCTTC,CASSFFPYNEQFF
TRBV4-2,TRBD1,TRBJ1-4,NA,TGTGCCAGCAGCCACGAGGGACAGGGAGGGAACGCTGAAAAACTGTTTTTT,CASSHEGQGGNAEKLFF
TRBV30,TRBD2,TRBJ2-2,NA,TGTGCCTGGGATGGACTAGCGAACACCGGGGAGCTGTTTTTT,CAWDGLANTGELFF
TRBV6-4,NA,TRBJ2-7,NA,TGTGCCAGCAGTGACTCCCGTCAGGGGCCATACTACGAGCAGTACTTC,CASSDSRQGPYYEQYF
TRBV19,NA,TRBJ2-3,NA,TGTGCCAGTAGTATAAATAGGGGCAAAAGTACGCAGTATTTT,CASSINRGKSTQYF
TRBV7-2,NA,TRBJ2-5,NA,TGTGCCAGCAGCCCCGCTTTTGGGGCCCAGTACTTC,CASSPAFGAQYF
TRBV24-1,NA,TRBJ2-2,NA,TGTGCCACCAGTGATTTGGGGTGGGGAAGGAACACCGGGGAGCTGTTTTTT,CATSDLGWGRNTGELFF
TRBV7-6,NA,TRBJ1-4,NA,TGTGCCAGCAGCCCTCCAGGGGTATTATTCAATGAAAAACTGTTTTTT,CASSPPGVLFNEKLFF
TRBV4-3,NA,TRBJ1-2,NA,TGCGCCAGCAGCCAGGTGTGGATGGGAGAGTATGGCTACACCTTC,CASSQVWMGEYGYTF
TRBV27,NA,TRBJ2-1,NA,TGTGCCAGCAGTTTAGAGGGCCTCTCCTACAATGAGCAGTTCTTC,CASSLEGLSYNEQFF
TRBV20-1,TRBD1,TRBJ1-5,NA,TGCAGTGCTAGTGGGACAGGGCGCAATCAGCCCCAGCATTTT,CSASGTGRNQPQHF
TRBV28,TRBD1,TRBJ1-6,few,TGTGCCAGCAGTAGGACAGGGGGCTTTAGCTCCTATAATTCACCCCTCCACTTT,CASSRTGGFSSYNSPLHF
TRBV2,NA,TRBJ2-7,NA,TGTGCCAGCAGTGAAGGCGGAATCACCTACGAGCAGTACTTC,CASSEGGITYEQYF
TRBV6-5,NA,TRBJ1-1,NA,TGTGCCAGCAACTTAGCGGCAGGGAACACTGAAGCTTTCTTT,CASNLAAGNTEAFF
TRBV6-5,TRBD1,TRBJ1-4,once,TGTGCCAGCAGTTTGGACAGGGTAGGGGAAAAACTGTTTTTT,CASSLDRVGEKLFF
TRBV5-1,NA,TRBJ1-1,NA,TGCGCCAGCAGCTCTTCCGCCAATCTGGTCGCTGAAGCTTTCTTT,CASSSSANLVAEAFF
TRBV5-4,NA,TRBJ2-7,NA,TGTGCCAGCAGCTTGGCCACGGGCCGGGACGTCCAGTACGAGCAGTACTTC,CASSLATGRDVQYEQYF
TRBV24-1,TRBD1,TRBJ2-1,NA,TGTGCCACCCGACAGGGGGACTACAATGAGCAGTTCTTC,CATRQGDYNEQFF
TRBV28,TRBD1,TRBJ1-3,NA,TGTGCCAGCCAGGGGGCAGGGGATCCCACTGGAAACACCATATATTTT,CASQGAGDPTGNTIYF
TRBV20-1,NA,TRBJ1-3,NA,TGCAGTGCTAGTCCCTCTGGAAACACCATATATTTT,CSASPSGNTIYF
TRBV6-5,NA,TRBJ1-5,NA,TGTGCCAGCAGACCCACGGGGGCGACTGCCAGGCCCCAGCATTTT,CASRPTGATARPQHF
TRBV19,NA,TRBJ1-6,NA,TGTGCCAGTAGTATCCTGGCAGTTAATAATTCACCCCTCCACTTT,CASSILAVNNSPLHF
TRBV18,NA,TRBJ2-5,NA,TGTGCCAGCTCGATAGACAGCCGAGAGACCCAGTACTTC,CASSIDSRETQYF
TRBV5-1,NA,TRBJ1-5,few,TGCGCCAGCAGCTTGGTGGCAGCCCCCAATCAGCCCCAGCATTTT,CASSLVAAPNQPQHF
TRBV6-2/TRBV6-3,TRBD2,TRBJ2-7,few,TGTGCCAGCAGCCGCGCGGGGGTCTACGAGCAGTACTTC,CASSRAGVYEQYF
TRBV2,TRBD1,TRBJ1-1,once,TGTGCCAGCAGAGCCGGACAGGCTAACACTGAAGCTTTCTTT,CASRAGQANTEAFF
TRBV7-3,TRBD1,TRBJ1-1,NA,TGTGCCAGCAGCCCGGACAGGTACACTGAAGCTTTCTTT,CASSPDRYTEAFF
TRBV6-6,NA,TRBJ2-7,NA,TGTGCCAGCAGCAGCCGCGGGGGACTCAGGGGCGAGCAGTACTTC,CASSSRGGLRGEQYF
TRBV7-9,NA,TRBJ2-1,NA,TGTGCCAGCAGCTTACAGTTAAGGACAGTTTCCTACAATGAGCAGTTCTTC,CASSLQLRTVSYNEQFF
TRBV11-1,NA,TRBJ2-1,medium-sized,TGTGCCAGCAGCGACGCCCCTAGCAGGAGGTCCAATGAGCAGTTCTTC,CASSDAPSRRSNEQFF
TRBV6-6,NA,TRBJ2-2,NA,TGTGCCAGCATAGCCACAGGCGCGAACACCGGGGAGCTGTTTTTT,CASIATGANTGELFF
TRBV2,TRBD1,TRBJ2-7,NA,TGTGCCAGCAGCTTTGGACAGGGTGGGTACGAGCAGTACTTC,CASSFGQGGYEQYF
TRBV2,NA,TRBJ2-2,NA,TGTGCCAGCAGTGGAGCCAAAAGGTCTTCCGGGGAGCTGTTTTTT,CASSGAKRSSGELFF
TRBV4-1,TRBD1,TRBJ2-2,once,TGCGCCAGCAGCCAACTACTGACAGGGGGCTTAACCGGGGAGCTGTTTTTT,CASSQLLTGGLTGELFF
TRBV28,TRBD2,TRBJ2-3,NA,TGTGCCAGCACCGACCTTACTAGCGGGGACAACACAGATACGCAGTATTTT,CASTDLTSGDNTDTQYF
TRBV20-1,NA,TRBJ2-5,NA,TGCAGTGCTAGACTAGCAGAGACCCAGTACTTC,CSARLAETQYF
TRBV15,NA,TRBJ1-1,medium-sized,TGTGCCACCAGCAGGAAACCAGGGGCTGAAGCTTTCTTT,CATSRKPGAEAFF
TRBV2,NA,TRBJ1-2,NA,TGTGCCAGCAGTCGGACACCAGAGGCGGAGGGCTACACCTTC,CASSRTPEAEGYTF
TRBV29-1,TRBD1,TRBJ1-5,NA,TGCAGCGTGAGGGACAGCGTAATCAGCCCCCAGCATTTT,CSVRDSVISPQHF
TRBV4-2,NA,TRBJ1-1,NA,TGTGCCAGCAGCCAACCCGGCGGGAACACTGAAGCTTTCTTT,CASSQPGGNTEAFF
TRBV6-6,NA,TRBJ1-1,few,TGTGCCAGCAGCTACCAGGGGATTGACACTGAAGCTTTCTTT,CASSYQGIDTEAFF
TRBV7-3,NA,TRBJ2-2,NA,TGTGCCAGCAGCCCGGACAGTCTCAGTCTTGGTACCGGGGAGCTGTTTTTT,CASSPDSLSLGTGELFF
TRBV18,TRBD2,TRBJ2-1,NA,TGTGCCAGCTCACCACCCGGGACTAGCGGCTTTCACAATGAGCAGTTCTTC,CASSPPGTSGFHNEQFF
TRBV27,NA,TRBJ2-1,NA,TGTGCCAGCAGTTTCTCAGGCCCTCGGAGTGGAGAGCAGTTCTTC,CASSFSGPRSGEQFF
TRBV2,NA,TRBJ1-2,NA,TGTGCCAGCGCTTTGTTAGGGGACGGCGGCTACACCTTC,CASALLGDGGYTF
TRBV7-3,TRBD2,TRBJ2-3,NA,TGTGCCAGCAGTCTAGCGGGGGTAGATACGCAGTATTTT,CASSLAGVDTQYF
TRBV6-4,TRBD2,TRBJ2-3,NA,TGTGCCAGCAGTGACTCGACTAGCGGGAGAGGCGGCACAGATACGCAGTATTTT,CASSDSTSGRGGTDTQYF